This T cell receptor (beta chain) derives from a study of blood T cells in healthy people across ages. General observations from the study: Lack of knowledge of donor CMV status possibly confounded expanded clonotype changes.

Alongside a J-beta primer mix, a sample-barcoded 5' primer served in a second PCR lasting about 6 to 12 cycles. Each sample provided no less than 3 million CDR3-containing paired-end reads. TCRdb re-called the 5' RACE reads through MiXCR, storing one row per CDR3 protein. Here the sample spans 1,800,000 or so distinct CDR3 sequences, about two fifths being singletons. With regard to this clonotype: What it recognizes is unknown.

The CDR3 has 15 residues. Germline V gene data show CDR1 as SGHRS and CDR2 as YFSETQ. The V gene lost 0 bases and the J gene lost 6 bases, with 14 bases spanning the gap. The sample consisted of blood. This clonotype originated in a human donor in good health. The chain has TRBV5-1 and TRBJ2-3; the D gene is possibly TRBD2 (6 bases). Written as DNA, the CDR3 is TGCGCCAGCAGCTTGGAGACTAGATCTTGGGATACGCAGTATTTT. The encoded protein is CASSLETRSWDTQYF.